A single sample is the source of the 19 T cell receptor beta chains below, sequenced in a study of blood T cells in healthy people across ages. Next came a second PCR, run for roughly 6 to 11 cycles, which used a sample-barcoded 5' primer along with a J-beta primer mix. TCRdb called the 5' RACE reads again in MiXCR, with one record for every CDR3 protein. The sample lists approximately 1.5 million distinct CDR3 sequences; roughly 32% were seen once. The sequenced material came from blood. The receptors here all came from a woman in her thirties in good health.

This rearrangement joins TRBV20-1 to TRBJ2-2; no clear D gene. From germline, CDR1 is DFQATT and CDR2 SNEGSKA (reference sequence). The CDR3 consists of 16 residues. The germline V and J ends were trimmed by 0 bases and 3 bases, with 14 bases remaining between them. The CDR3 region is CSARDSDRPYTGELFF. CDR3 nucleotides: TGCAGTGCTAGAGATTCTGATAGACCTTACACCGGGGAGCTGTTTTTT.

The V gene is TRBV7-3, the J gene TRBJ2-1; D could derive from TRBD1 or TRBD2 (5 bases each). Germline V gives CDR1 SGHTA, CDR2 FQGTGA. The V end was cut by 4 bases, the J end by 2 bases, with 9 bases between. The CDR3 is made up of 14 amino acids. The CDR3 DNA follows: TGTGCCAGCAGCTGGGACGGAACCTACAATGAGCAGTTCTTC. Translation gives CASSWDGTYNEQFF.

On this clonotype: A read error may produce the germline difference seen at one junction end. The genes are TRBV12-3 or TRBV12-4 and TRBJ1-2, with D hard to call. There are 14 residues in the CDR3. CDR3 loop: CASRLAEGTYGYTF. The CDR3 region has the DNA TGTGCCAGCAGGTTAGCGGAAGGAACCTATGGCTACACCTTC.

The rearrangement uses TRBV21-1 and TRBJ2-7; the tabulated D call, TRBD2, remains unverified against the DNA. TRBV21-1 is noted as a pseudogene. The CDR3 has 13 residues. This CDR3 is CASSRIRAYEQYF. The CDR3 DNA reads as TGTGCCAGCAGCCGCATTAGGGCTTACGAGCAGTACTTC.

Notes on this clonotype: One end of the junction varies from germline; a read error may be responsible. The chain couples TRBV12-3 or TRBV12-4 to TRBJ2-7; 9 nucleotides line up with TRBD2. The CDR3 contains 14 residues. The CDR3 nucleotides read TGTGCCAGCAGTCTAGCGGGGCCCTCCTACGGGCAGTACTTC. Translating gives CASSLAGPSYGQYF.

This clonotype showed up many times. The J gene is TRBJ2-1, the V gene TRBV20-1; 8 nucleotides line up with TRBD2. The V gene's germline CDR1 is DFQATT and CDR2 SNEGSKA (reference sequence). There are 15 residues in the CDR3. The junction had 7 bases not matched to a gene; V was cut back by 0 bases and J by 6 bases. CDR3: CSARDTGGASNEQFF. The CDR3 DNA is TGCAGTGCTAGAGATACCGGGGGGGCTTCCAATGAGCAGTTCTTC.

This clonotype was counted between two and nine times. The chain combines TRBV6-1 with TRBJ2-1; TRBD1 agrees at 8 bases. The CDR3 runs 14 residues. V dropped 4 bases and J dropped 7; count of bases not matched to a gene: 6. Per germline, CDR1 MNHNS and CDR2 SASEGT. The CDR3 spells CASSGARGLNEQFF. In nucleotides, the CDR3 is TGTGCCAGCAGTGGGGCCAGGGGGCTGAATGAGCAGTTCTTC.

The chain carries TRBV6-1 and TRBJ1-1; D unresolved. V lost 2 bases and J 1 base, leaving 8 bases between the germline ends. There are 14 residues in the CDR3. Germline CDR1 MNHNS, CDR2 SASEGT. Written as DNA, the CDR3 is TGTGCCAGCAGTGAACCCCACGGGAACACTGAAGCTTTCTTT. This translates into CASSEPHGNTEAFF.

CDR3 residues: CASSIGQGLIDYEQYF. In nucleotides, the CDR3 is TGTGCCAGTAGTATAGGACAGGGACTGATCGACTACGAGCAGTACTTC. The rearrangement joins TRBV19 to TRBJ2-7, with a possible D match to TRBD1 (7 bases). Germline V CDR1 and CDR2: LNHDA, SQIVND (reference sequence). The CDR3 contains 16 residues. The V end lost 1 base, the J end lost 3 bases, and 16 bases lay between the germline ends.

The chain recombines TRBV20-1 with TRBJ2-7, with D perhaps matching TRBD1 (5 bases). CDR1 DFQATT and CDR2 SNEGSKA come from the germline V gene (reference sequence). Deletions cut 5 bases from V and 2 bases from J, with 10 bases between. CDR3 size: 12 residues. The CDR3 spells CSASDTPYEQYF. The CDR3 nucleotides are TGCAGTGCTTCGGACACTCCCTACGAGCAGTACTTC.

This clonotype showed up just a few times. The V and J genes are TRBV27 and TRBJ2-1, with D unclear. V dropped 8 bases and J dropped 5 bases, with 16 bases sitting between them. This CDR3 comprises 14 residues. Germline lookup yields CDR1 MNHEY and CDR2 SMNVEV (reference sequence). The CDR3 DNA reads as TGTGCCAGCTCCCACAAGGTGTGGCACAATGAGCAGTTCTTC. Its protein product is CASSHKVWHNEQFF.

Comments on this clonotype: This may stem from a read error, because a much larger clone lies one nucleotide away. The chain couples TRBV6-2 or TRBV6-3 to TRBJ2-7; 8 nucleotides line up with TRBD2. The assigned J gene may be wrong: the sequence end matches TRBJ2-5 better. The CDR3 contains 15 residues. Germline CDR1 reads MNHEY; CDR2 reads SVGEGT. The chain's CDR3 is CASSDFSGVQGTQYF. Here the CDR3 DNA reads TGTGCCAGCAGTGACTTTAGCGGGGTCCAAGGGACCCAGTACTTC.

This CDR3 is CSVRQRGAQETQYF. CDR3 DNA sequence: TGCAGCGTTCGCCAGCGGGGGGCACAAGAGACCCAGTACTTC. The J gene is TRBJ2-5, the V gene TRBV29-1; 9 positions agree with TRBD2. CDR3 length equals 14 residues. The germline CDR1 and CDR2 sequences are SQVTM and ANQGSEA. J gave up 2 bases and V 5 bases, and 6 bases lay outside the gene matches.

V is TRBV12-3 or TRBV12-4 and J is TRBJ2-2, with D hard to call. The CDR3 spans 13 residues. The V and J ends lost 6 bases and 1 base respectively, with 6 bases between them. The CDR3 reads CASSVLNTGELFF. CDR3 nucleotide sequence: TGTGCCAGCAGCGTCTTGAACACCGGGGAGCTGTTTTTT.

This clonotype has at least ten counts. This chain uses TRBV20-1 with TRBJ2-7; weak D call: TRBD2 (5 bases). Trimming took 6 bases from V and 6 from J, leaving 18 bases between them. This CDR3 is built from 13 residues. Per the germline V gene, CDR1 is DFQATT and CDR2 is SNEGSKA (reference sequence). For the CDR3, the DNA is TGCAGTGCATCGGTAGGAGGATCCGGCGAGCAGTACTTC. Protein: CSASVGGSGEQYF.

The chain links TRBV7-6 to TRBJ1-1; 8 nucleotides line up with TRBD1. The CDR3 loop spans 15 amino acids. From germline, CDR1 is SGHVS and CDR2 FNYEAQ. Losses at the gene ends were 5 bases for V and 6 bases for J; bases not matched to a gene: 11. The CDR3 spells CASSIQTGVTPEAFF. The CDR3, as DNA: TGTGCCAGCAGCATCCAGACAGGGGTGACGCCTGAAGCTTTCTTT. Together with reference TRBV7-6 and TRBJ1-1, the CDR3 gives the full variable domain: GAGVSQSPRYKVTKRGQDVALRCDPISGHVSLYWYRQALGQGPEFLTYFNYEAQQDKSGLPNDRFSAERPEGSISTLTIQRTEQRDSAMYRCASSIQTGVTPEAFFGQGTRLTVV.

This clonotype was counted ten times or more. J is TRBJ2-3 and V is TRBV27, with TRBD2 identical over 11 bases. Germline CDR1 reads MNHEY; CDR2 reads SMNVEV (reference sequence). V shed 2 bases, J shed 0 bases, and the junction held 4 bases outside the gene matches. The CDR3 extends over 17 amino acids. CDR3: CASSLTTSGISTDTQYF. Written as DNA, the CDR3 is TGTGCCAGCAGTTTAACGACTAGCGGGATTAGCACAGATACGCAGTATTTT.

This clonotype was picked up a small number of times. The chain couples TRBV6-1 to TRBJ2-7; D may be TRBD1 or TRBD2 (5 bases each). The length of the CDR3 is 14 residues. Germline V CDR1 and CDR2: MNHNS, SASEGT. The germline V and J ends were trimmed by 1 base and 5 bases, with 12 bases remaining between them. The CDR3 DNA reads TGTGCCAGCAGTGAAGATAGAGGGACCCACGAGCAGTACTTC. Translating it yields CASSEDRGTHEQYF.

The V and J genes are TRBV7-2 and TRBJ2-7; TRBD1 matches 8 bases. CDR3 length: 15 amino acids. V lost 0 bases, J lost 5 bases, and 6 bases stayed unmatched. Germline CDR1 and CDR2: SGHTA and FQGNSA. In nucleotides, the CDR3 is TGTGCCAGCAGCTTAGCCCCAGGGGGCTTTGACGAGCAGTACTTC. As protein: CASSLAPGGFDEQYF.